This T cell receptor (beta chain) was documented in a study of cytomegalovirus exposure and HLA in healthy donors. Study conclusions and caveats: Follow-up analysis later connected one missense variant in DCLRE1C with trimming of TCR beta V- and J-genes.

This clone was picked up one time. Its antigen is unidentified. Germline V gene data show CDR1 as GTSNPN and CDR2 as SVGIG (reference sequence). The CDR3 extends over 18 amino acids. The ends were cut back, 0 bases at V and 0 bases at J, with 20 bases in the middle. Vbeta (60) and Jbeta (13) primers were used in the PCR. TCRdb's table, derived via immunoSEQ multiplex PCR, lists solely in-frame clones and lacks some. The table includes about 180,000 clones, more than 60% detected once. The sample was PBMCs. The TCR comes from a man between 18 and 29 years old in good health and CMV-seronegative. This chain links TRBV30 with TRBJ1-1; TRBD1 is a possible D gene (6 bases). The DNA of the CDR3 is TGTGCCTGGAGTGTACTTGGGAGGGGGAGGGCGATGAACACTGAAGCTTTCTTT. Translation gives CAWSVLGRGRAMNTEAFF.